What follows describes a single TCR beta chain. Combining a sample-barcoded 5' primer with a J-beta primer mix, a second PCR ran for 7 to 11 cycles. TCRdb ran MiXCR on the 5' RACE reads and lists one entry per CDR3 protein. The data show just over 800,000 distinct CDR3 sequences, approximately 59% seen once. This sample was taken from a study of blood T cells in healthy people across ages. The germline CDR1 and CDR2 sequences are SGDLS and YYNGEE. The trim removed 0 bases at V and 13 bases at J, leaving 11 bases unmatched. The CDR3 is 15 residues long. V is TRBV9 and J is TRBJ2-4, with 9 bases matching TRBD2. The source is a young man in good health. Sequencing was carried out using blood. The DNA of the CDR3 is TGTGCCAGCAGCGTAGCGGCTAGCGGGACTACGGGGCAGTACTTC. Amino acid sequence: CASSVAASGTTGQYF. Full variable domain (rest looked up from reference TRBV9 and TRBJ2-4): DSGVTQTPKHLITATGQRVTLRCSPRSGDLSVYWYQQSLDQGLQFLIQYYNGEERAKGNILERFSAQQFPDLHSELNLSSLELGDSALYFCASSVAASGTTGQYFGAGTRLSVL.